The clone carrying this TCR beta chain has more than one count but fewer than ten. The antigen remains undetermined. This entry is derived from a study of blood T cells in healthy people across ages. Study-level findings and limits: It was not possible, with unsorted PBMCs, to conclusively compare naive and antigen-experienced cells. When one million T cells were used, diversity estimates were thought to be underestimates. In long-lived donors, naive CD4+ cell counts and diversity exceeded those of aged donors.

CDR1 is SGDLS and CDR2 is YYNGEE in the germline V gene. The CDR3 totals 14 residues. Together with a sample-barcoded 5' primer, a J-beta primer mix was included in a second PCR lasting about 7 to 11 cycles. The template-switch adaptor was a 5' adaptor with 12 random nucleotides. It tagged each cDNA molecule. A single record per CDR3 protein comes from TCRdb applying MiXCR to the 5' RACE reads. The table lists roughly 800,000 distinct CDR3 sequences, about 53% of them singletons. The clonotype comes from an elderly man in good health. The gene calls are TRBV9 and TRBJ2-5; the D gene is possibly TRBD1 (6 bases). The end of the DNA is better explained by TRBJ2-7, so the J call may be wrong. Sequencing was done on a sample of blood. The CDR3 DNA is TGTGCCAGCAGCCCGTCACAGGGAAGGAACGAGCAGTACTTC. Its translation is CASSPSQGRNEQYF.